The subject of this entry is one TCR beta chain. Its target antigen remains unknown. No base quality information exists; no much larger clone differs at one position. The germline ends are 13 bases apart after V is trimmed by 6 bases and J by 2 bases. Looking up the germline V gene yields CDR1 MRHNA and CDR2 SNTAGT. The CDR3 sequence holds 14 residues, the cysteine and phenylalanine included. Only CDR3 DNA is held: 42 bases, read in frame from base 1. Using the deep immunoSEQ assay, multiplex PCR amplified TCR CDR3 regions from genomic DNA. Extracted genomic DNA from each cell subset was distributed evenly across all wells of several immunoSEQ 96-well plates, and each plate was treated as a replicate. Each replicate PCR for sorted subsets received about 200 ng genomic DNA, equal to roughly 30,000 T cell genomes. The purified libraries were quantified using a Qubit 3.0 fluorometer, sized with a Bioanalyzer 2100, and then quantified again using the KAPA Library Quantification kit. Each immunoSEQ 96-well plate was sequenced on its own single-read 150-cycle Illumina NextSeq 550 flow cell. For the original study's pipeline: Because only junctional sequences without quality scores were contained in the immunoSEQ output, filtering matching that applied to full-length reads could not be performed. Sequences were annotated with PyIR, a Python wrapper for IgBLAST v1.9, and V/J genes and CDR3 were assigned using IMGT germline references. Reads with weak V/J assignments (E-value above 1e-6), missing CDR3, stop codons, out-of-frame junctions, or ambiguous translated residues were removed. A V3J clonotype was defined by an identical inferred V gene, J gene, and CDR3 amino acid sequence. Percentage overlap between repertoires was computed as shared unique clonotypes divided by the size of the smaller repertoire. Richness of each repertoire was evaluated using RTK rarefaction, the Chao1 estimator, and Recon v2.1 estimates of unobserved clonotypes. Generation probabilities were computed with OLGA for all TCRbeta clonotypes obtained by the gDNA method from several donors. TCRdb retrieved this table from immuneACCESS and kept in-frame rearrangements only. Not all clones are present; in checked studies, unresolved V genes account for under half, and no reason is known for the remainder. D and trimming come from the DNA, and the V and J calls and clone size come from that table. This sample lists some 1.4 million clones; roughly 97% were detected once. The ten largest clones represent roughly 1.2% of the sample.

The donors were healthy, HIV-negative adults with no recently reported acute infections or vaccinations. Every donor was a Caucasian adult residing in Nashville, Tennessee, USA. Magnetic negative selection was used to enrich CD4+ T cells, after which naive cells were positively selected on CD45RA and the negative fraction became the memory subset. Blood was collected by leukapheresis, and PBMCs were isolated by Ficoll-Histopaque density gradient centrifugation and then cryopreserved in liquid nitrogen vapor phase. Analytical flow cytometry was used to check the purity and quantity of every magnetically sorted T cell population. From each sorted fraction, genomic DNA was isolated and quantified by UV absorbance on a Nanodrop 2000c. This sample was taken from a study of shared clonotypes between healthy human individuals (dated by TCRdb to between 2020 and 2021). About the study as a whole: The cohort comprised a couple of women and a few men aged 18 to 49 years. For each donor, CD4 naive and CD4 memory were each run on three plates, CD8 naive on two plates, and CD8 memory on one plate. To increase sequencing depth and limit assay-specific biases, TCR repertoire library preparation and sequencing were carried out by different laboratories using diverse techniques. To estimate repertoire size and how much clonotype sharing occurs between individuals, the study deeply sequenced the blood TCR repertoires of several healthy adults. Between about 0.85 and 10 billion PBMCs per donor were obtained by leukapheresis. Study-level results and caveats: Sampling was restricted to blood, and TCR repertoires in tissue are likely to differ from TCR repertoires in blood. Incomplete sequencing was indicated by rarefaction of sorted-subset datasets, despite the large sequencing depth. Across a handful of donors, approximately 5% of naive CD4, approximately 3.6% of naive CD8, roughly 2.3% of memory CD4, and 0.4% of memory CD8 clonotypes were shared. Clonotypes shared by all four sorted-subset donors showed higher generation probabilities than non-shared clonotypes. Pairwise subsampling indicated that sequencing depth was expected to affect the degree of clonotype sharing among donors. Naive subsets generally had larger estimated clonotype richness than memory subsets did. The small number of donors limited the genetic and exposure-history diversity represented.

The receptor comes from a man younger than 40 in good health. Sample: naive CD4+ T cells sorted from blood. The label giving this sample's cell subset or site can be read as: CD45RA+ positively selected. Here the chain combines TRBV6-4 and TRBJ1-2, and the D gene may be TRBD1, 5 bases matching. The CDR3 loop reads CASRDLAGNYGYTF. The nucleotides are TGTGCCAGCAGGGACCTAGCAGGGAACTATGGCTACACCTTC.